The 2 T cell receptor beta chains reported below all come from one sample, sequenced in a study of blood T cells in healthy people across ages. Alongside a J-beta primer mix, a sample-barcoded 5' primer served in a second PCR lasting roughly 6 to 11 cycles. TCRdb processed the 5' RACE reads anew with MiXCR; each CDR3 protein has one entry. The data contain approximately 730,000 distinct CDR3 sequences, about 55% of them seen just once; the ten biggest clones take up under 50%. Sequencing used blood. The origin of the receptors is an elderly man in good health.

The chain joins TRBV11-2 to TRBJ2-1; maybe TRBD2 (5 bases). CDR3 length equals 17 residues. Deletions cut 5 bases from V and 4 bases from J, with 21 bases between. Germline values: CDR1 SGHAT, CDR2 FQNNGV. The CDR3 DNA reads as TGTGCCAGCAGCCTAACGTCGGTGGCTAGCCCTTACAATGAGCAGTTCTTC. This encodes CASSLTSVASPYNEQFF.

The J gene is TRBJ2-4, the V gene TRBV30, with 9 bases lining up with TRBD1. The J call may be mistaken, given a closer DNA end match to TRBJ2-7. CDR3 length: 13 amino acids. CDR1 and CDR2 from the germline V gene are GTSNPN and SVGIG (reference sequence). The CDR3 nucleotides are TGTGCCTGGAGTGCGAGACAGGGGGTCGAGCAGTACTTC. It encodes CAWSARQGVEQYF.